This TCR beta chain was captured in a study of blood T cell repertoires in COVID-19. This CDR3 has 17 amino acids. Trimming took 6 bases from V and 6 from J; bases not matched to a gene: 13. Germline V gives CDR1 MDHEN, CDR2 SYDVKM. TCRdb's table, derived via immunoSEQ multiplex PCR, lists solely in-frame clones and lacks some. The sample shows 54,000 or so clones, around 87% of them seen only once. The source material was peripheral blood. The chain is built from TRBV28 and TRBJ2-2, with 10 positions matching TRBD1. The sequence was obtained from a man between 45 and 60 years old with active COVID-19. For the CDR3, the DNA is TGTGCCAGCAGAACGACAGGGGGCGGGATGGACCCCGGGGAGCTGTTTTTT. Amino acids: CASRTTGGGMDPGELFF.